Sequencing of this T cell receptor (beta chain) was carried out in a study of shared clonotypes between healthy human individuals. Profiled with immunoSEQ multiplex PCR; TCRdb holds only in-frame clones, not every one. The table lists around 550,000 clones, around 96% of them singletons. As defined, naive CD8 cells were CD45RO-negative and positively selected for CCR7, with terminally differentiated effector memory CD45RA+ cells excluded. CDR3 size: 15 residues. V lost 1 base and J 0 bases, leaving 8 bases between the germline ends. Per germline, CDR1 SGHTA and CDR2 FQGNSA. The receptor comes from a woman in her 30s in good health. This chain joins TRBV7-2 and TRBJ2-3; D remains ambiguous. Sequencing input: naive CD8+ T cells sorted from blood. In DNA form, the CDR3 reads TGTGCCAGCAGCTTAGTTGCAGTTAGCACAGATACGCAGTATTTT. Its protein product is CASSLVAVSTDTQYF.